One T cell receptor beta chain is described in this entry. The antigen is unknown. The germline V and J ends were trimmed by 6 bases and 14 bases, with 20 bases remaining between them. Germline CDR1 is SGHTA and CDR2 is FQGNSA. This CDR3 has 13 amino acids. The data derive from a study of identifying expanded T cells in peripheral blood. Generated by immunoSEQ multiplex PCR, the TCRdb table keeps only in-frame clones and is missing some. The sample holds approximately 57,000 clones, more than 70% seen once. During the collection period, no donor immune events like infections were recorded. The study, taken as a whole, reports: Differentially abundant clones: roughly 1.2 between replicates, 15 to 17 at 2 to 3 weeks, over 18 at four. Clone count variance between roughly 2-week samples rose with total template count.

V usage is TRBV7-2 and J usage is TRBJ2-1, with TRBD2 as a possible D gene (6 bases). This clonotype originated in a person aged 18 to 70 in good health. The sample consisted of blood. The CDR3 region has the DNA TGTGCCAGCAGTTATTTGAGGGAGGCCGACGAGTTCTTC. It specifies CASSYLREADEFF.